The clone carrying this T cell receptor beta chain was observed many times. Antigen: not known. These data belong to a study of T cells in Graves' hyperthyroidism and ophthalmopathy. Study overall: Peripheral blood collection took place at initial diagnosis, before any treatment.

The diagnostic basis comprised clinical symptoms, serum thyroxine and TRAb, thyroid ultrasound and orbital computed tomography. Overall study results and limits: Patients with ophthalmopathy were separated from those with stable hyperthyroidism by a 13 V-J model. Progression to ophthalmopathy was predicted a median of 6.5 months early.

TCR beta CDR3 region amplification was performed from RNA transcripts. The HTBI primer set drove a first-round RT-PCR of the TCR CDR3. From the multiplex PCR reads, TCRdb called clonotypes with MiXCR, one entry per CDR3 protein. The sample has around 300,000 distinct CDR3 sequences, around a quarter seen once. Trimming stripped 2 bases from V and 2 bases from J, with 5 bases between. The CDR3 is made up of 13 amino acids. Germline V CDR1 and CDR2: SGHTA, FQGTGA. The sequence was collected from a man in his forties or fifties with Graves' hyperthyroidism that later progressed to Graves' ophthalmopathy. The chain joins TRBV7-3 to TRBJ2-3, with TRBD2 as a possible D gene (5 bases). Sequencing was carried out using blood. The CDR3 is CASSLDYTDTQYF. The CDR3 coding sequence is TGTGCCAGCAGCTTAGACTACACAGATACGCAGTATTTT. Looking up the rest from reference TRBV7-3 and TRBJ2-3 gives the full variable domain: GAGVSQTPSNKVTEKGKYVELRCDPISGHTALYWYRQSLGQGPEFLIYFQGTGAADDSGLPNDRFFAVRPEGSVSTLKIQRTERGDSAVYLCASSLDYTDTQYFGPGTRLTVL.